This T cell receptor beta chain was found in a study of cytotoxic CD8 clonotypes in ibrutinib-treated CLL. The assay was immunoSEQ multiplex PCR, and TCRdb's table has in-frame clones only and misses some. The sample shows 40,000 to 55,000 clones, around 78% of them seen only once. CDR1 and CDR2 (germline): SGHRS, YFSETQ. The CDR3 is 13 amino acids. V lost 4 bases to trimming and J lost 6 bases; unmatched junction nucleotides: 5. The source was PBMCs, collected after 24 months of ibrutinib treatment. This rearrangement joins TRBV5-1 to TRBJ1-2; TRBD1 aligns across 8 bases. This TCR derives from a human donor with chronic lymphocytic leukemia. The CDR3 protein is CASSVGQGNGYTF. CDR3 coding DNA: TGCGCCAGCAGCGTAGGACAGGGCAATGGCTACACCTTC.